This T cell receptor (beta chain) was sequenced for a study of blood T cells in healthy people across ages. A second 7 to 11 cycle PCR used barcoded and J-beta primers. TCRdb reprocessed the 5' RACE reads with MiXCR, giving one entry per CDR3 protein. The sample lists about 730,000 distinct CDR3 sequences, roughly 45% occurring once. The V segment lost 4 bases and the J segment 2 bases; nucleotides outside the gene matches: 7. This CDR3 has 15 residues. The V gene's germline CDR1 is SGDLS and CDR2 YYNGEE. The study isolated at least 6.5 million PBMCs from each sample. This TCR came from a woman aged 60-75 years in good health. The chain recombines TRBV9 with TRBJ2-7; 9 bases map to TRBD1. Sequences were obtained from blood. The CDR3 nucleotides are TGTGCCAGCAGCCTTCTAGGGGACAGGGCCTACGAGCAGTACTTC. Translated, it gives CASSLLGDRAYEQYF.